These 3 T cell receptor beta chains were all obtained from the same sample, sequenced in a study of regulatory T cells in long-lasting Graves disease. The time point: newly diagnosed GD, antithyroid drugs for less than 3 months. After RNA was extracted from PBMCs, the TCR library was made from it. The authors built TCR beta libraries using iRepertoire HTBI primers and Arm-PCR of CDR3 regions. Each CDR3 protein gets one entry after TCRdb re-called the multiplex PCR reads with MiXCR. There are 420,000 or so distinct CDR3 sequences in the sample; 15% to 20% occur only once, and less than 30% lies in the top ten. These data are also associated with another study on T cells in Graves' hyperthyroidism and ophthalmopathy.

The material sequenced was peripheral blood mononuclear cells (PBMCs), taken at new diagnosis, from a patient treated with antithyroid drugs. Every receptor here comes from a woman between 18 and 29 years old with Graves disease.

To note about this clonotype: This may be a read error, as it is one base from a much larger clone. This chain connects TRBV15 to TRBJ2-7, with D perhaps matching TRBD2 (6 bases). The germline CDR1 and CDR2 sequences are LNHNV and YYDKDF (reference sequence). There are 13 residues in the CDR3. CDR3 in amino acids: CATSRDPPGEQCF. The CDR3 DNA follows: TGTGCCACCAGCAGAGATCCGCCGGGGGAGCAGTGCTTC.

This clonotype was recorded many times. The J gene is TRBJ2-7, the V gene TRBV20-1, with 9 nucleotides matching TRBD2. CDR1 and CDR2 (germline): DFQATT, SNEGSKA (reference sequence). With V trimmed by 6 bases and J by 3 bases, 6 bases remained unmatched. The CDR3 runs to 13 residues. The CDR3 DNA reads TGCAGTGCCACAGCGGGAGGAAACTACGAGCAGTACTTC. It specifies CSATAGGNYEQYF.

This clonotype showed up just a few times. The chain employs TRBV7-9 and TRBJ1-5, with 9 bases aligning to TRBD1. The V and J ends lost 5 bases and 13 bases, in that order; junction bases with no gene match: 15. Germline V CDR1 and CDR2: SEHNR, FQNEAQ (reference sequence). The length of the CDR3 is 15 residues. The CDR3 DNA reads as TGTGCCAGCAGCCCCGGGACAGGGTCAGGGCAGCTTCAGCATTTT. Translated, it gives CASSPGTGSGQLQHF.